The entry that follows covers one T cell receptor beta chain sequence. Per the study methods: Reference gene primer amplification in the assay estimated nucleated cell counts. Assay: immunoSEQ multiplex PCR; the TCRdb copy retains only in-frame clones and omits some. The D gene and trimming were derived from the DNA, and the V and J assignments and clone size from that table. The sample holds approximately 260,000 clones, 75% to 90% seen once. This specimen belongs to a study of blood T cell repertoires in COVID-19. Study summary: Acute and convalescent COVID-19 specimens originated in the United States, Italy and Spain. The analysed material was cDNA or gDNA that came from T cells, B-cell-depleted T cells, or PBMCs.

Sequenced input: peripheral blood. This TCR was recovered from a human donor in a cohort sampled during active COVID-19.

For the CDR3, the DNA is TGTGCCAGCAGCCAAGTCGGCGGGAGGAGGGCAGATACGCAGTATTTT. Translating it yields CASSQVGGRRADTQYF. This chain joins TRBV3-1 (or the pseudogene TRBV3-2) and TRBJ2-3; 8 nucleotides line up with TRBD2. CDR3 length equals 16 residues. J gave up 4 bases and V 1 base, and 7 bases lay outside the gene matches. Germline V gene lookup returns CDR1 LGHDT and CDR2 YNNKEL (reference sequence).